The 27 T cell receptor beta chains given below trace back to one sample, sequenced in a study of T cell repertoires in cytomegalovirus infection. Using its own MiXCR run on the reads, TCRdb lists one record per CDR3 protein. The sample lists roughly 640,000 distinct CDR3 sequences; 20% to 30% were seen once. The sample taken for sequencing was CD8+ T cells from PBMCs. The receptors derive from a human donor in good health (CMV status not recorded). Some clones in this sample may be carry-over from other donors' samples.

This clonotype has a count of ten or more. The CDR3: CASSLGPQLETQYF. The CDR3 DNA is TGTGCCAGCAGCTTAGGCCCCCAACTAGAGACCCAGTACTTC. The gene calls are TRBV7-8 and TRBJ2-5; D call uncertain. Germline V gene lookup returns CDR1 SGHVS and CDR2 FQNEAQ. There are 14 residues in the CDR3. With 1 base removed from V and 4 bases from J, the gap between germline ends came to 10 bases. Based on the CDR3 plus reference TRBV7-8 and TRBJ2-5, the full variable domain is GAGVSQSPRYKVAKRGQDVALRCDPISGHVSLFWYQQALGQGPEFLTYFQNEAQLDKSGLPSDRFFAERPEGSVSTLKIQRTQQEDSAVYLCASSLGPQLETQYFGPGTRLLVL.

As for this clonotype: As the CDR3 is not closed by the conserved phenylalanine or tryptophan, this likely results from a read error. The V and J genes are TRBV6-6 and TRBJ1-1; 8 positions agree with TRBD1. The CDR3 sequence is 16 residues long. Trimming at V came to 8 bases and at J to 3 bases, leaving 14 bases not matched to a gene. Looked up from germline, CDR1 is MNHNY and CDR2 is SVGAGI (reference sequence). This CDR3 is CASCLSGGWSDTEAFS. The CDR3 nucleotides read TGTGCCAGCTGCCTCTCAGGGGGCTGGTCAGACACTGAAGCTTTCTCT.

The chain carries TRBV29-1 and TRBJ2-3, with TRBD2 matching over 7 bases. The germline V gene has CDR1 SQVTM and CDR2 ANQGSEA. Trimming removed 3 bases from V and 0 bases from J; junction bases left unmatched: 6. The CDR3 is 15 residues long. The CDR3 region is CSVEGGTLSTDTQYF. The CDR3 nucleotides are TGCAGCGTTGAGGGGGGGACGTTGAGCACAGATACGCAGTATTTT.

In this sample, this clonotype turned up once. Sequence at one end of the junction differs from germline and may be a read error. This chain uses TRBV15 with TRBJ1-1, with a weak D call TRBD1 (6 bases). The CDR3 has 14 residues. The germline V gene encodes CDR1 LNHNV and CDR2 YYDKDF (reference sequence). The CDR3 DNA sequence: TGTGCCACCAGCACCCGGGACACTAACACTGAAGCTTCCTTT. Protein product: CATSTRDTNTEASF.

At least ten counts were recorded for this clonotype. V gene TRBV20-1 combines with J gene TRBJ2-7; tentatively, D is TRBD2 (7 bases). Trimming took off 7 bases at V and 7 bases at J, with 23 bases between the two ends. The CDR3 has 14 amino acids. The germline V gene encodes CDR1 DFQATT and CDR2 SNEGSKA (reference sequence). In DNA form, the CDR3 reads TGCAGTGTTCCACGGGGGGCTACTCATTTGGAGCAGTACTTC. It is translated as CSVPRGATHLEQYF.

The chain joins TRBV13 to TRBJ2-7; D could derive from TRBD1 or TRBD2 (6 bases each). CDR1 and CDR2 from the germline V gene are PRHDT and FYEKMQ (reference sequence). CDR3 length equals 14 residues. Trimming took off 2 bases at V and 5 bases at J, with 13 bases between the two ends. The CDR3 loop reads CASSLRGGFNEQYV. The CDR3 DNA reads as TGTGCCAGCAGCTTAAGAGGGGGGTTCAACGAGCAGTACGTC.

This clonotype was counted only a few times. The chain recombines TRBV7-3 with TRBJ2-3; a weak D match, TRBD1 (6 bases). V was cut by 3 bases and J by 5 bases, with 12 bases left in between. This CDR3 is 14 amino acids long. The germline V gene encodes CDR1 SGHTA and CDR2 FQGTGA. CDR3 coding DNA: TGTGCCAGCAGCTTGACAGGTTCAGGAGATACGCAGTATTTT. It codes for CASSLTGSGDTQYF.

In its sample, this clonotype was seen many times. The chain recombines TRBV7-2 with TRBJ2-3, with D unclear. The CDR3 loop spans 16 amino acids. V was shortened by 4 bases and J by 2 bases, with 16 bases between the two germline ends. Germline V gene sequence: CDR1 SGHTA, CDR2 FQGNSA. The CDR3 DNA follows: TGTGCCAGCAGCTCAGAAACTGGGTATTACACAGATACGCAGTATTTT. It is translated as CASSSETGYYTDTQYF.

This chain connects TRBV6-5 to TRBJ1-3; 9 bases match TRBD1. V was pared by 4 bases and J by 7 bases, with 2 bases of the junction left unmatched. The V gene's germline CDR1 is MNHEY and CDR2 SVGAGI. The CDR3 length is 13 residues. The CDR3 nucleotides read TGTGCCAGCAGTTCTACAGGGGGCAACACCATATATTTT. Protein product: CASSSTGGNTIYF.

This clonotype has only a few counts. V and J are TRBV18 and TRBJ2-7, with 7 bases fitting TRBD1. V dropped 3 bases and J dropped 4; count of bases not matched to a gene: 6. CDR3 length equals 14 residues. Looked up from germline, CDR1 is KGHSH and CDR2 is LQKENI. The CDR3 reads CASSPSGGWYEQYF. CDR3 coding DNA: TGTGCCAGCTCACCGTCAGGGGGTTGGTACGAGCAGTACTTC. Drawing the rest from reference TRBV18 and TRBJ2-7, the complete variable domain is NAGVMQNPRHLVRRRGQEARLRCSPMKGHSHVYWYRQLPEEGLKFMVYLQKENIIDESGMPKERFSAEFPKEGPSILRIQQVVRGDSAAYFCASSPSGGWYEQYFGPGTRLTVT.

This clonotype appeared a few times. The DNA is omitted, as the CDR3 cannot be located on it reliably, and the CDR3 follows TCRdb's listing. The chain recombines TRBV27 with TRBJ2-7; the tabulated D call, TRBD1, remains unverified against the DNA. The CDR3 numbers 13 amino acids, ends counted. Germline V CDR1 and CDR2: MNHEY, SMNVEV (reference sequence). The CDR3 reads CASSFGPGYEQYV.

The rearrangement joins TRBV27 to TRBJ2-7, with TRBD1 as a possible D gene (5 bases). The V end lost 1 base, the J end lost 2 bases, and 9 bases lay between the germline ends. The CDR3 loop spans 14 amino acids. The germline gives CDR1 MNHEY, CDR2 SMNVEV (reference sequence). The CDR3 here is CASSLYPRAYEQYV. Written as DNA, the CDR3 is TGTGCCAGCAGTTTATATCCCAGGGCCTACGAGCAGTACGTC.

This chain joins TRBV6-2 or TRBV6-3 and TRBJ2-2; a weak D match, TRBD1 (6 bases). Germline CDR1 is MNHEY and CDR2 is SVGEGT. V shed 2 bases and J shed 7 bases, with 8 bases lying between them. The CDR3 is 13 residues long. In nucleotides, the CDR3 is TGTGCCAGCAGTTACGGGGGCCTCGGGGAGCTGTTTTTT. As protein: CASSYGGLGELFF.

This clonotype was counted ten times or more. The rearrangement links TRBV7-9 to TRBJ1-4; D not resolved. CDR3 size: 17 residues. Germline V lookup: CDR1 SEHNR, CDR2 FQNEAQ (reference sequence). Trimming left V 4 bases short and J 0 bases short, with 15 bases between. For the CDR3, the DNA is TGTGCCAGCAGCTCTAGACCGAACTATGCAACTAATGAAAAACTGTTTTTT. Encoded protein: CASSSRPNYATNEKLFF.

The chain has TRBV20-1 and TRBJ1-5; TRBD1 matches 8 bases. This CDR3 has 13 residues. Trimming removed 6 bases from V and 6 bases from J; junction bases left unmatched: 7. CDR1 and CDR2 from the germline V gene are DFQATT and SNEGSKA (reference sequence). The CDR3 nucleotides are TGCAGTGCCCGAGGGACAGGTAGTCAGCCCCAGCATTTT. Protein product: CSARGTGSQPQHF.

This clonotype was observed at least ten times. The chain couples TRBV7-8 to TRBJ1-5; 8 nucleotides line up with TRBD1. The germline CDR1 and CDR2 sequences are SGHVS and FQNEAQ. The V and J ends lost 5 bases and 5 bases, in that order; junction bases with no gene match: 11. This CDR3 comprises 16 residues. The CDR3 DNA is TGTGCCAGCAGCAAGGCTGGACAGGGTACGGATCAGCCCCAGCATTTT. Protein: CASSKAGQGTDQPQHF.

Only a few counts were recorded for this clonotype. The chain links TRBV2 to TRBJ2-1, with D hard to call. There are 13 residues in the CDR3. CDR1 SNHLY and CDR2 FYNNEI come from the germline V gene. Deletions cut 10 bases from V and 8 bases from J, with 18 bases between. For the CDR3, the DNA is TGTGCCAACCCCCTGGGCCCGTACGATGAGCAGTTCTTC. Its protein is CANPLGPYDEQFF.

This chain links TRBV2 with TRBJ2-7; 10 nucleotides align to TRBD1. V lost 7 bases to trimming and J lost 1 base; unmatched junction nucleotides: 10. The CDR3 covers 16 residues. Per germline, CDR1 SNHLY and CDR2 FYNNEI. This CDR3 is CASNYYRDRGSYEQYF. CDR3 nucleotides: TGTGCCAGCAACTACTACCGGGACAGGGGTTCCTACGAGCAGTACTTC.

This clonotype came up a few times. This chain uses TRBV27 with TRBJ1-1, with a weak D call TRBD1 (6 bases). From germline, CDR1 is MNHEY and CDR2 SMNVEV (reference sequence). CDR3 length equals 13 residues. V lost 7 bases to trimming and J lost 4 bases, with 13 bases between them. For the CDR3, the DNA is TGTGCCAGCAAATACAGGGAACGCACTGAAGCTTTCTTT. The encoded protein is CASKYRERTEAFF.

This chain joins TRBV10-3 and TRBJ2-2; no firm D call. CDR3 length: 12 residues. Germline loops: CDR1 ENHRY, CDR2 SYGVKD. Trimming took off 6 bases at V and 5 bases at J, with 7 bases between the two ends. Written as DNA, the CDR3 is TGTGCCATCAGGCCAGAAACCGGGGAGCTGTTTTTT. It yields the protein CAIRPETGELFF.

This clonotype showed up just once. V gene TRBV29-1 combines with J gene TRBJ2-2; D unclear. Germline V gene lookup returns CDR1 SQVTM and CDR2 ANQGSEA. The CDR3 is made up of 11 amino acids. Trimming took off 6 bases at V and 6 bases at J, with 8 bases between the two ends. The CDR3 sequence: CSVRSSGELFF. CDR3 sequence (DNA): TGCAGCGTACGGAGCTCCGGGGAGCTGTTTTTT.

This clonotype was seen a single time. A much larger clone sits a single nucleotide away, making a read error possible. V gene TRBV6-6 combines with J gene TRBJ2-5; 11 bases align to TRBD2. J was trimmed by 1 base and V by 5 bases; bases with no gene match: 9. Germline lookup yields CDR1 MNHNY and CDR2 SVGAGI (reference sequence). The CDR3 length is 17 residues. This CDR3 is CASSIHSSGRPQETQYF. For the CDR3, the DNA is TGTGCCAGCAGTATCCACTCTAGCGGGAGGCCCCAAGAGACCCAGTACTTC.

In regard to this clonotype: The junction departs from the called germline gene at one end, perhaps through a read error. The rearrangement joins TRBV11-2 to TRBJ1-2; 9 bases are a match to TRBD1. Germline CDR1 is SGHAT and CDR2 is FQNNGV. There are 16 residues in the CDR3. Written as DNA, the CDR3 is TGTGCCAGCAGCTCCGGGACAGGGCCATATCCGTATGGCTACGCCTTC. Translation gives CASSSGTGPYPYGYAF.

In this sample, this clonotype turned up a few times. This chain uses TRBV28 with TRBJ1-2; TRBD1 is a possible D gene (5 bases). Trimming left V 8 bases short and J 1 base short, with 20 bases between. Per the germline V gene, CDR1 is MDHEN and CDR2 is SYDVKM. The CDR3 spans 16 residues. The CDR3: CASHTWGDSVNYGYTF. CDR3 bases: TGTGCCAGCCACACGTGGGGAGACAGTGTTAACTATGGCTACACCTTC.

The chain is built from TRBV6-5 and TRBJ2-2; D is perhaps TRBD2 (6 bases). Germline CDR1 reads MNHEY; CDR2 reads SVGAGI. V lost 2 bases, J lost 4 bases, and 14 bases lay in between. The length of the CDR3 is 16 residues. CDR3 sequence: CASSYTVGGSTGELFF. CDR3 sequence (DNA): TGTGCCAGCAGTTACACGGTGGGGGGAAGCACCGGGGAGCTGTTTTTT.

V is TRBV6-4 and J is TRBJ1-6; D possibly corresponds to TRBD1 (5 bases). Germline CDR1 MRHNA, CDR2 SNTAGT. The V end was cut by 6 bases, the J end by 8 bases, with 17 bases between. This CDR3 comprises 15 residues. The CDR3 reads CASSLTGVGDSPLHF. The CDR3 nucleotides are TGTGCCAGCAGCCTCACGGGGGTCGGGGATTCACCCCTCCACTTT.

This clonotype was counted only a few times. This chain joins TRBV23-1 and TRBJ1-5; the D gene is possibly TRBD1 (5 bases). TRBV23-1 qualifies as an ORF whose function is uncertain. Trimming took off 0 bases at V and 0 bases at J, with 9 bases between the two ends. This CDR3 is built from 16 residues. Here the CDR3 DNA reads TGCGCCAGCAGTCAATCCGACAGCCATAGCAATCAGCCCCAGCATTTT. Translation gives CASSQSDSHSNQPQHF.